The entry below describes one T cell receptor beta chain. The antigen is not known. Germline CDR1 SGDLS, CDR2 YYNGEE. With V trimmed by 0 bases and J by 7 bases, 8 bases remained unmatched. This CDR3 region has 15 residues. From RNA, the CDR3 regions of TCR beta chains were amplified and sequenced. First-round RT-PCR employed HTBI primers, with a second-round multiplex PCR after it. TCRdb processed the multiplex PCR reads anew with MiXCR; each CDR3 protein has one entry. Here the sample spans about 700,000 distinct CDR3 sequences, 40% being singletons. The source of the sample is a study of Graves' ophthalmopathy and Graves' hyperthyroidism. Study results and limitations: Clonotypes were expanded in thyroid at above 0.001 frequency, and most also appeared in blood. This model predicted ophthalmopathy progression (sensitivity around 71%, specificity 72.22%).

Uncontrolled infections, other autoimmune diseases, pregnancy or lactation barred patients from enrollment. This receptor was obtained from an adult man with Graves' ophthalmopathy. Material for sequencing was peripheral blood. This sequence joins TRBV9 and TRBJ1-2; 8 bases agree with TRBD1. For the CDR3, the DNA is TGTGCCAGCAGCGTAGTCCTCGGACAGGGCGGTGGCTACACCTTC. It encodes CASSVVLGQGGGYTF.